The source of this T cell receptor beta chain is a study of blood T cell repertoires in COVID-19. Study at large: Donors in the United States, Italy and Spain gave samples during acute or convalescent COVID-19. T cells, B-cell-depleted T cells, or PBMCs supplied cDNA or gDNA.

The study recruited people aged roughly 18 to 95 years across approximately 24 US areas. Participants reported their clinical history, and cohort assignment relied on those reports. This table comes from immunoSEQ multiplex PCR, and its TCRdb copy is limited to in-frame clones, with some not included. The table records about 430,000 clones, approximately 90% of them present only once. CDR1 is MNHEY and CDR2 is SVGEGT in the germline V gene. The V gene end was trimmed by 2 bases and the J gene end by 8 bases; junction bases not matched to a gene: 10. This CDR3 region has 17 residues. Sequencing used PBMCs or T cells enriched from blood (not recorded which). The chain uses TRBV6-2 or TRBV6-3 and TRBJ2-1; 12 positions agree with TRBD2. The receptor was isolated from a woman aged 18-35 years who had been exposed to COVID-19. In DNA form, the CDR3 reads TGTGCCAGCAGTTACGCCCCACTAGCGGGAGGCCGCCATGAGCAGTTCTTC. Residues: CASSYAPLAGGRHEQFF.